The entry below gives a single T cell receptor (beta chain) sequence along with its context. The data derive from a study of blood T cell repertoires in COVID-19. Assay used: immunoSEQ multiplex PCR; TCRdb lists only in-frame clones, some missing. The table includes 300,000 to 450,000 clones, approximately 84% detected once. Germline loops: CDR1 SSHAT, CDR2 FNYEAQ (reference sequence). The germline V and J ends were trimmed by 5 bases and 6 bases, with 23 bases remaining between them. The CDR3 spans 16 residues. This TCR was sampled from a woman aged 25 to 39 who had recovered from COVID-19. This chain connects TRBV7-7 to TRBJ2-7; weak D call: TRBD1 (6 bases). The sequencing sample was made of PBMCs or T cells enriched from blood (not recorded which). The CDR3 sequence is CASSPEAGRARGEQYF. The CDR3 DNA follows: TGTGCCAGCAGCCCCGAGGCCGGGCGGGCCAGGGGCGAGCAGTACTTC.